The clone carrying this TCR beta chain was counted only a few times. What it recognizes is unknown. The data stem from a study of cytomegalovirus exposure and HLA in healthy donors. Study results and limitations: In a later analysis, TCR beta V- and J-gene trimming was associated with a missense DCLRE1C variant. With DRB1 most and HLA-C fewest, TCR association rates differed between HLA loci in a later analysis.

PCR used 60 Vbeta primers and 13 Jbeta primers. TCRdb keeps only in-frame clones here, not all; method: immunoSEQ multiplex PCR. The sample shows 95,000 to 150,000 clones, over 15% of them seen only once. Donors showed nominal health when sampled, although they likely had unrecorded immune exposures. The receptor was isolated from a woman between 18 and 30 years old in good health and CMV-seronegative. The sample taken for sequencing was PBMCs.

The CDR3, as DNA: TGTGCCAGCAGTTACGACATCTCTGGAAACACCATATATTTT. Protein: CASSYDISGNTIYF. This chain uses TRBV6-5 with TRBJ1-3; no firm D call. The CDR3 runs 14 residues. Germline CDR1 and CDR2: MNHEY and SVGAGI. Deletions cut 2 bases from V and 0 bases from J, with 5 bases between.